The 5 T cell receptor beta chains below all came from one sample that was sequenced in a study of PD-1 blockade in classical Hodgkin lymphoma. Every patient was affected by relapse after autologous stem cell transplantation, while exposure to brentuximab vedotin was not uniform. Assay used: immunoSEQ multiplex PCR; TCRdb lists only in-frame clones, some missing. Of fewer than 45,000 clones in the sample, over 65% are singletons; the top ten hold roughly 9.8%. The sequences come from peripheral blood mononuclear cells (PBMCs), collected at baseline. These receptors were collected from a human donor with classical Hodgkin lymphoma.

This sequence joins TRBV19 and TRBJ2-5; TRBD2 matches at 8 bases. Germline V gene lookup returns CDR1 LNHDA and CDR2 SQIVND (reference sequence). This CDR3 contains 15 residues. V shed 1 base and J 1 base; nucleotides not matched to a gene: 2. CDR3 DNA sequence: TGTGCCAGTAGTATAGCGGGAGGGCCCCAAGAGACCCAGTACTTC. It codes for CASSIAGGPQETQYF.

The chain has TRBV4-1 and TRBJ2-7; 8 bases agree with TRBD2. This CDR3 region has 15 residues. The germline V gene encodes CDR1 MGHRA and CDR2 YSYEKL. V shed 4 bases, J shed 3 bases, and the junction held 8 bases outside the gene matches. CDR3 protein: CASSPGIAGIYEQYF. The DNA for the CDR3 is TGCGCCAGCAGCCCTGGAATAGCGGGGATCTACGAGCAGTACTTC.

The chain is built from TRBV27 and TRBJ2-7; TRBD1 agrees at 10 bases. V lost 6 bases, J lost 5 bases, and 4 bases stayed unmatched. CDR3 length: 13 amino acids. The germline V gene encodes CDR1 MNHEY and CDR2 SMNVEV (reference sequence). This chain's CDR3 is CASRGTGVHEQYF. DNA for the CDR3: TGTGCCAGCAGAGGGACAGGGGTCCACGAGCAGTACTTC.

The J gene is TRBJ2-7, the V gene TRBV5-1; D remains ambiguous. There are 14 residues in the CDR3. The V gene lost 2 bases and the J gene lost 3 bases, with 12 bases spanning the gap. Germline assignment: CDR1 SGHRS and CDR2 YFSETQ. The CDR3 nucleotides read TGCGCCAGCAGCTTCGCGAAAGCAGGCTACGAGCAGTACTTC. Translation gives CASSFAKAGYEQYF.

This chain connects TRBV4-1 to TRBJ2-3; no clear D. The V gene lost 1 base and the J gene lost 1 base, with 3 bases spanning the gap. CDR3 length equals 13 residues. Germline CDR1 and CDR2: MGHRA and YSYEKL. In DNA, the CDR3 is TGCGCCAGCAGCCAAGTTGGCACAGATACGCAGTATTTT. This codes for CASSQVGTDTQYF.